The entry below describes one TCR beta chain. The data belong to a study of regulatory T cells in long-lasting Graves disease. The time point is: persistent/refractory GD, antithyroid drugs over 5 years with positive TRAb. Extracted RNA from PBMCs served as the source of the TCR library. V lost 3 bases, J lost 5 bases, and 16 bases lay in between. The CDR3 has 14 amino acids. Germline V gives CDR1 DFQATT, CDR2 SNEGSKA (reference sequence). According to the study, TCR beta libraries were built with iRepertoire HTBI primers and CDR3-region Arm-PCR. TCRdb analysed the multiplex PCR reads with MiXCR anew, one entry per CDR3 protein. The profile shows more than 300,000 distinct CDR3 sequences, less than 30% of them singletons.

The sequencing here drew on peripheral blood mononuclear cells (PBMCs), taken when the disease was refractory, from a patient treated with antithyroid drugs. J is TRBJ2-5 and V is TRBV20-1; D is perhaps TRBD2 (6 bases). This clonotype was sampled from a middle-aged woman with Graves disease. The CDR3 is CSASAWDWAETQYF. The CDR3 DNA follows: TGCAGTGCTAGCGCCTGGGACTGGGCGGAGACCCAGTACTTC.